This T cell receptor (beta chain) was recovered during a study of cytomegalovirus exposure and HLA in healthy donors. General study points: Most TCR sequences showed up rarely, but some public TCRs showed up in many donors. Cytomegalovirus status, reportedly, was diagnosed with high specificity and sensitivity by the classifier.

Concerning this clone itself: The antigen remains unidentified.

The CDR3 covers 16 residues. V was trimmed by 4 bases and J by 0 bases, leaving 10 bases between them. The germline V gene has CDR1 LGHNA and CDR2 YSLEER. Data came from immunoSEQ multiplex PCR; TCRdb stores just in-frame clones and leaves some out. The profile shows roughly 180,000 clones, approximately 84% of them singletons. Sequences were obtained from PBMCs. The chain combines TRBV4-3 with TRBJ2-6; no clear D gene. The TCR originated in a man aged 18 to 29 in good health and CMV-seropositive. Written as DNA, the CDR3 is TGCGCCAGCAGCCTGACGACTGGCTCTGGGGCCAACGTCCTGACTTTC. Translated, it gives CASSLTTGSGANVLTF.